A selection of T cell receptor beta chains follows, all from one sample in a study of cytomegalovirus exposure and HLA in healthy donors. Assay used: immunoSEQ multiplex PCR; TCRdb lists only in-frame clones, some missing. The data hold 180,000 or so clones, with about 82% observed a single time. Specimen: PBMCs. The receptors originated from a woman in her 30s in good health and CMV-seronegative. Each CDR3 is given with its conserved first and last residue.

CDR3: CASSPDRPSGNTIYF; V: TRBV5-1; J: TRBJ1-3
CDR3: CASSPGQGYNEQFF; V: TRBV4-3; J: TRBJ2-1
CDR3: CASSRGRGGLYEQYF; V: TRBV7-2; J: TRBJ2-7
CDR3: CASSKRTGLNTEAFF; V: TRBV6-1; J: TRBJ1-1
CDR3: CASSRLDTNNEQFF; V: TRBV7-9; J: TRBJ2-1
CDR3: CASSYLGVDGYTF; V: TRBV6-5; J: TRBJ1-2
CDR3: CASRRGGGLETQYF; V: TRBV6-5; J: TRBJ2-5
CDR3: CASSYPGIWGNQPQHF; V: TRBV6-6; J: TRBJ1-5
CDR3: CASSPGSGEKLFF; V: TRBV7-3; J: TRBJ1-4
CDR3: CASSLRTGRAYEQYF; V: TRBV5-1; J: TRBJ2-7
CDR3: CASSLRGGSEQYF; V: TRBV5-8; J: TRBJ2-7
CDR3: CASSIDRTGPQPQHF; V: TRBV19; J: TRBJ1-5
CDR3: CASSPTGNYEQYF; V: TRBV25-1; J: TRBJ2-7
CDR3: CASSLGTSEGETQYF; V: TRBV7-6; J: TRBJ2-5
CDR3: CASRDRGLVSEKLFF; V: TRBV4-1; J: TRBJ1-4
CDR3: CASSLAGKGNYGYTF; V: TRBV5-1; J: TRBJ1-2
CDR3: CASSEIRGNTEAFF; V: TRBV6-1; J: TRBJ1-1
CDR3: CASSLHGGYGELFF; V: TRBV9; J: TRBJ2-2
CDR3: CASSTGQGRQPQHF; V: TRBV5-6; J: TRBJ1-5
CDR3: CASSPRTSVETQYF; V: TRBV7-2; J: TRBJ2-5
CDR3: CASSYDRGRFATEAFF; V: TRBV6-5; J: TRBJ1-1
CDR3: CASSANSPSSTDTQYF; V: TRBV5-1; J: TRBJ2-3